This T cell receptor (beta chain) comes out of a study of T cell repertoires in cytomegalovirus infection. In the study overall: CMV infection plus the matching HLA type was flagged by public TCR beta signatures. General study findings and limits: Public TCR beta family frequency separated CMV-and-HLA carriers, including in an independent cohort. Clonotype analysis showed dominance of the ex vivo response by HLA-C-restricted CMV-specific TCR beta clonotypes.

TCRdb reanalysed the reads using MiXCR and keeps one entry per CDR3 protein. Of under 850,000 distinct CDR3 sequences detected, approximately 40% appear once; the ten largest clones hold 2.8%. This clonotype occurred many times. What it binds is unknown. Sequencing was carried out using PBMCs. The clonotype was recovered from a human donor in good health (CMV status not recorded). Some clones in this sample may be carry-over from other donors' samples.

The chain's CDR3 is CASSLTGTENSPLHF. Written as DNA, the CDR3 is TGTGCCAGCAGCCTTACCGGGACAGAGAATTCACCCCTCCACTTT. This chain links TRBV7-9 with TRBJ1-6; 7 nucleotides align to TRBD1. CDR3 size: 15 residues. Germline assignment: CDR1 SEHNR and CDR2 FQNEAQ (reference sequence). V was pared by 5 bases and J by 7 bases, with 8 bases of the junction left unmatched.